What follows are 19 T cell receptor beta chains derived from one specimen sequenced in a study of shared clonotypes between healthy human individuals. Some clones are missing from TCRdb's copy, which holds only in-frame ones; the method was immunoSEQ multiplex PCR. This table holds about 490,000 clones, almost 80% found once. Sequencing was done on a sample of PBMCs. The receptors come from a middle-aged woman in good health. Some clones in this sample may be carry-over from other donors' samples.

This chain connects TRBV7-3 to TRBJ2-1; 12 positions agree with TRBD2. Germline lookup yields CDR1 SGHTA and CDR2 FQGTGA. The ends lost 5 bases at V and 15 bases at J; junction bases unmatched: 8. This CDR3 region has 13 residues. The CDR3 DNA is TGTGCCAGCAGCGAAAGGACTAGCGGGATTCTGTTCTTC. Protein: CASSERTSGILFF.

V is TRBV27 and J is TRBJ2-7; D is unresolved. Germline-derived CDR1 and CDR2 are MNHEY and SMNVEV (reference sequence). The length of the CDR3 is 14 residues. Trimming took 0 bases from V and 3 from J, leaving 9 bases between them. The CDR3 DNA sequence: TGTGCCAGCAGTTTATCCTGGAGATACTACGAGCAGTACTTC. It encodes CASSLSWRYYEQYF.

The chain recombines TRBV5-1 with TRBJ2-1; D call uncertain. CDR1 SGHRS and CDR2 YFSETQ come from the germline V gene. This CDR3 comprises 13 residues. V was pared by 4 bases and J by 12 bases, with 17 bases between. The CDR3, as DNA: TGCGCCAGCAGCCTCGGACCCACCCCAGGGCAGTTCTTC. It codes for CASSLGPTPGQFF.

The CDR3 sequence: CASSLSAFGNTIYF. The CDR3 nucleotides are TGTGCCAGCAGTTTATCGGCTTTCGGAAACACCATATATTTT. The V gene is TRBV27, the J gene TRBJ1-3, with D hard to call. Germline V gene sequence: CDR1 MNHEY, CDR2 SMNVEV (reference sequence). This CDR3 comprises 14 residues. Trimming pared 0 bases from V and 4 bases from J, leaving 7 bases between.

The rearrangement links TRBV2 to TRBJ1-1; D ambiguous. CDR3 length equals 13 residues. The V end lost 8 bases, the J end lost 1 base, and 11 bases lay between the germline ends. Germline V gene data show CDR1 as SNHLY and CDR2 as FYNNEI. CDR3 sequence reads: CASYLQPNTEAFF. The CDR3 DNA reads TGTGCCAGCTATCTCCAGCCGAACACTGAAGCTTTCTTT.

V and J are TRBV25-1 and TRBJ2-7; D is possibly TRBD2 (5 bases). Per germline, CDR1 MGHDK and CDR2 SYGVNS. Between the trimmed V and J ends, which lost 0 bases and 3 bases, there was a span of 9 bases. The CDR3 has 14 amino acids. The CDR3 sequence is CASSEYGEIYEQYF. The CDR3 DNA reads TGTGCCAGCAGTGAATATGGGGAGATCTACGAGCAGTACTTC.

J is TRBJ2-1 and V is TRBV5-1, with no clear D. From germline, CDR1 is SGHRS and CDR2 YFSETQ. V gave up 0 bases and J gave up 2 bases, with 6 bases separating them. The CDR3 is 14 amino acids. The CDR3 region has the DNA TGCGCCAGCAGCTTGGACAGCACCTACAATGAGCAGTTCTTC. Protein product: CASSLDSTYNEQFF.

This chain uses TRBV11-1 with TRBJ2-2; tentatively, D is TRBD2 (6 bases). The CDR3 has 13 residues. Trimming cost V 5 bases and J 7 bases, with 11 bases left between them. CDR1 and CDR2 (germline): SGHAT, FQDESV (reference sequence). DNA for the CDR3: TGTGCCAGCAGCCCACTGGGGGGCGGGGAGCTGTTTTTT. This translates into CASSPLGGGELFF. The whole variable domain, filled in from reference TRBV11-1 and TRBJ2-2, reads EAEVAQSPRYKITEKSQAVAFWCDPISGHATLYWYRQILGQGPELLVQFQDESVVDDSQLPKDRFSAERLKGVDSTLKIQPAELGDSAMYLCASSPLGGGELFFGEGSRLTVL.

V gene TRBV4-3 combines with J gene TRBJ1-3, with D hard to call. From germline, CDR1 is LGHNA and CDR2 YSLEER. The CDR3 covers 15 residues. V was pared by 0 bases and J by 4 bases, with 10 bases between. CDR3 amino acids: CASSQDNGRGNTIYF. In DNA, the CDR3 is TGCGCCAGCAGCCAAGATAATGGACGAGGAAACACCATATATTTT.

This clone was counted a few times. The V gene is TRBV6-1, the J gene TRBJ2-7; no firm D call. This CDR3 has 13 residues. V was cut by 2 bases and J by 0 bases, with 5 bases left in between. Germline V gives CDR1 MNHNS, CDR2 SASEGT. This chain's CDR3 is CASSEHISYEQYF. DNA of the CDR3: TGTGCCAGCAGTGAACATATCTCCTACGAGCAGTACTTC.

The chain couples TRBV4-1 to TRBJ1-4; D remains unclear. This CDR3 has 14 residues. With 5 bases removed from V and 7 bases from J, the gap between germline ends came to 14 bases. Per germline, CDR1 MGHRA and CDR2 YSYEKL. This CDR3 is CASSNRPLAEKLFF. The DNA for the CDR3 is TGCGCCAGCAGCAACAGACCTCTCGCTGAAAAACTGTTTTTT.

The sample holds a few counts of this clone. This sequence joins TRBV5-6 and TRBJ1-1; possibly TRBD1 for D (5 bases). V lost 2 bases and J 7 bases, leaving 12 bases between the germline ends. This CDR3 spans 13 amino acids. Germline-derived CDR1 and CDR2 are SGHDT and YYEEEE. The CDR3 bases are TGTGCCAGCAGCTTCGAGGGGCTTAATGAAGCTTTCTTT. Its translation is CASSFEGLNEAFF. The full variable domain, with the rest looked up from reference TRBV5-6 and TRBJ1-1, is DAGVTQSPTHLIKTRGQQVTLRCSPKSGHDTVSWYQQALGQGPQFIFQYYEEEERQRGNFPDRFSGHQFPNYSSELNVNALLLGDSALYLCASSFEGLNEAFFGQGTRLTVV.

J is TRBJ1-4 and V is TRBV9; TRBD1 agrees at 8 bases. Germline V gene sequence: CDR1 SGDLS, CDR2 YYNGEE. The CDR3 has 15 residues. V was pared by 3 bases and J by 4 bases, with 5 bases of the junction left unmatched. The CDR3 protein is CASSGQGAYNEKLFF. The CDR3 nucleotides read TGTGCCAGCAGCGGCCAGGGGGCCTATAATGAAAAACTGTTTTTT.

With respect to this clone: The same CDR3 arises from other DNA sequences in this sample as well. The chain carries TRBV6-5 and TRBJ2-7; the match to TRBD2 covers 8 bases. CDR1 MNHEY and CDR2 SVGAGI come from the germline V gene. CDR3 length: 11 amino acids. V lost 6 bases, J lost 6 bases, and 1 base stayed unmatched. The chain's CDR3 is CASSREGEQYF. The CDR3 DNA is TGTGCCAGCAGCCGGGAGGGCGAGCAGTACTTC.

This chain links TRBV28 with TRBJ2-2; the match to TRBD1 covers 8 bases. V shed 10 bases, J shed 0 bases, and the junction held 7 bases outside the gene matches. Germline lookup yields CDR1 MDHEN and CDR2 SYDVKM. The CDR3 loop spans 15 amino acids. For the CDR3, the DNA is TGTGCCACAGGACAGGGAGGATCGAACACCGGGGAGCTGTTTTTT. Amino acids: CATGQGGSNTGELFF.

The CDR3 region is CASSPPDTEKLFF. The CDR3 coding sequence is TGCGCCAGCAGCCCCCCCGACACTGAAAAACTGTTTTTT. The chain has TRBV10-2 and TRBJ1-4; D not certain. V was pared by 6 bases and J by 7 bases, with 12 bases between. The CDR3 runs 13 residues. Germline CDR1 WSHSY, CDR2 SAAADI.

Concerning this clone: It is likely a read error: a sequence one base away is far more abundant. The same CDR3 arises from other DNA sequences in this sample as well. V gene TRBV10-2 combines with J gene TRBJ1-2; 7 nucleotides line up with TRBD1. Looked up from germline, CDR1 is WSHSY and CDR2 is SAAADI. Trimming removed 6 bases from V and 3 bases from J; junction bases left unmatched: 4. This CDR3 comprises 13 residues. This chain's CDR3 is CASSRQGDYGYTF. In DNA, the CDR3 is TGCGCCAGCAGCCGGCAGGGGGACTATGGCTACACCTTC.

The rearrangement joins TRBV5-1 to TRBJ2-5; a weak D match, TRBD2 (5 bases). V was pared by 2 bases and J by 11 bases, with 16 bases between. The germline CDR1 and CDR2 sequences are SGHRS and YFSETQ. The CDR3 consists of 13 residues. Here the CDR3 DNA reads TGCGCCAGCAGCTTACGGGGAAGGGATGAGCAGTACTTC. Its protein is CASSLRGRDEQYF.

V is TRBV19 and J is TRBJ1-2; 7 bases are shared with TRBD1. After removal of 4 bases from V and 5 bases from J, the junction contained 10 bases not matched to a gene. The germline gives CDR1 LNHDA, CDR2 SQIVND (reference sequence). The CDR3 consists of 15 residues. CDR3 sequence: CASSTETGTAYGYTF. CDR3 coding DNA: TGTGCCAGTAGTACCGAGACCGGGACAGCTTATGGCTACACCTTC.